This T cell receptor (beta chain) was identified during a study of PD-1 blockade in classical Hodgkin lymphoma. Study observations and caveats: The diversity seen at baseline in complete responders resembled that of newly diagnosed patients. Relative to healthy donors, newly diagnosed patients reportedly had lower baseline TCR diversity, which was reported as lower still in relapsed/refractory patients. Possible causes of repertoire differences, disease activity or prior therapy, remain undefined.

For this clone: Its antigen is as yet unknown.

Measured with immunoSEQ multiplex PCR; TCRdb has only the in-frame clones, and not every one. The sample contains roughly 20,000 clones, approximately 84% of which appear only once. There was relapse after autologous stem cell transplantation in every patient, and there was variation in brentuximab vedotin exposure. The best responses consisted of complete response, partial response or progressive disease. This sequence was found in a human donor with classical Hodgkin lymphoma. Material: peripheral blood mononuclear cells (PBMCs), obtained at baseline.

The DNA for the CDR3 is TGTGCCAGCAGCTTCACCGCGGGGGAGGGCTACACCTTC. Translation gives CASSFTAGEGYTF. The chain links TRBV7-9 to TRBJ1-2, with D possibly being TRBD1 (5 bases). CDR1 and CDR2 from the germline V gene are SEHNR and FQNEAQ (reference sequence). V lost 3 bases and J lost 8, with 13 bases in between. The CDR3 spans 13 residues. The complete variable domain, with remaining parts taken from reference TRBV7-9 and TRBJ1-2, reads DTGVSQNPRHKITKRGQNVTFRCDPISEHNRLYWYRQTLGQGPEFLTYFQNEAQLEKSRLLSDRFSAERPKGSFSTLEIQRTEQGDSAMYLCASSFTAGEGYTFGSGTRLTVV.